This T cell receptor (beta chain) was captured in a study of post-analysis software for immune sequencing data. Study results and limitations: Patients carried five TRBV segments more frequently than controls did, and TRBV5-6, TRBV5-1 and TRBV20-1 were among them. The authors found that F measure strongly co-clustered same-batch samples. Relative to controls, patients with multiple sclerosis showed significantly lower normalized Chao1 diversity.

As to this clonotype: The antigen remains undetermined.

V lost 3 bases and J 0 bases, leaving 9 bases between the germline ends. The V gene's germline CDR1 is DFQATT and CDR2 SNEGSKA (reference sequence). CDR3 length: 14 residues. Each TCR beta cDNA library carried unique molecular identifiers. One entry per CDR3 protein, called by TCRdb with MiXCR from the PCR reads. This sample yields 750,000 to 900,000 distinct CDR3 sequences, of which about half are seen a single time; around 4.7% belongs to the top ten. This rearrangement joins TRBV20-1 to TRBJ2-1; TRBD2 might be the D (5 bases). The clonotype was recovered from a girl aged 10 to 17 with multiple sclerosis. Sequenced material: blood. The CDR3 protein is CSASERISYNEQFF. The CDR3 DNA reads TGCAGTGCTAGCGAGCGGATCTCCTACAATGAGCAGTTCTTC.